Sequencing of this TCR beta chain was carried out in a study of T cells after yellow fever vaccination. Points from the study as a whole: A secondary response was less intense yet reached its peak sooner, at day 5 versus 15.

The ends were cut back, 6 bases at V and 0 bases at J, with 14 bases in the middle. The CDR3 runs to 15 residues. Germline loops: CDR1 SGHTS, CDR2 YDEGEE. A process of 5'RACE template switching, which added a universal primer site and UMIs, was used to make TCR cDNA. MiXCR was run by TCRdb on the 5' RACE reads, yielding one entry per CDR3 protein. Among roughly 94,000 distinct CDR3 sequences listed, almost 9% were seen once. This material consisted of CD8+ T cells not binding an NS4B(214-222) dextramer, sorted from PBMCs, taken roughly 15 days after the first yellow fever vaccination. This chain uses TRBV5-8 with TRBJ2-3; possible D gene TRBD1, 6 bases. This clonotype was obtained from a man aged 18 to 29 who received the YFV17D yellow fever vaccine. The CDR3 loop is CASTNSGASTDTQYF. CDR3 DNA sequence: TGTGCCAGCACCAACTCAGGGGCGAGCACAGATACGCAGTATTTT.